This T cell receptor (beta chain) was captured by sequencing in a study of cytomegalovirus exposure and HLA in healthy donors. Study-level findings and limits: High sensitivity and specificity were reportedly achieved when the classifier diagnosed cytomegalovirus status.

Germline values: CDR1 SQVTM, CDR2 ANQGSEA. The CDR3 runs 10 residues. V was cut by 3 bases and J by 4 bases, with 3 bases left in between. The donors were part of the approximately 120-subject validation cohort, which stood apart from the approximately 700-subject first cohort. The protocol was immunoSEQ multiplex PCR, while the TCRdb copy is restricted to in-frame clones and leaves out a portion. The top ten hold about 2.2% of the sample, which has 150,000 to 170,000 clones, 86% seen once. As concerns this clone: Its antigen is not known.

The sequenced material came from PBMCs. This TCR was sampled from a human donor in good health. This chain joins TRBV29-1 and TRBJ2-5, with D unresolved. The CDR3 region is CSVDRETQYF. The DNA of the CDR3 is TGCAGCGTTGACAGAGAGACCCAGTACTTC.